Following are 21 T cell receptor beta chains from one sample sequenced in a study of CD4+ T cells in melanoma (dated by TCRdb to between 2021 and 2024). The library was produced with the immunoSEQ multiplex PCR assay. TCRdb provides this immuneACCESS table in a form limited to in-frame rearrangements. Some clones are lacking; in checked studies, under half of them reflect an unresolved V gene, and why the rest are absent is not known. Here the sample has about 50,000 clones; nearly 90% occur a single time. The ten most abundant clones make up 10% to 15% of the sample. The sample taken for sequencing was peripheral blood. These receptors were obtained from a human donor with melanoma.

The chain links TRBV7-2 to TRBJ1-4; D is perhaps TRBD1 (5 bases). The CDR3 consists of 16 residues. Germline V gene lookup returns CDR1 SGHTA and CDR2 FQGNSA. V gave up 1 base and J gave up 4 bases, with 13 bases separating them. The CDR3 region is CASSLVPGSINEKLFF. The CDR3 nucleotides read TGTGCCAGCAGCTTAGTACCAGGGTCCATTAATGAAAAACTGTTTTTT.

The chain carries TRBV5-1 and TRBJ2-3, with D hard to call. There are 15 residues in the CDR3. V shed 0 bases and J shed 1 base, with 9 bases lying between them. CDR1 is SGHRS, CDR2 YFSETQ, per germline. CDR3 in DNA: TGCGCCAGCAGCTTGGCCTCCTTCCGCACAGATACGCAGTATTTT. It specifies CASSLASFRTDTQYF.

The chain is built from TRBV4-2 and TRBJ1-4; unclear D gene. Trimming took 0 bases from V and 0 from J, leaving 2 bases between them. CDR3 size: 14 residues. Germline-derived CDR1 and CDR2 are LGHNA and YNFKEQ. The CDR3 DNA sequence: TGTGCCAGCAGCCAAGATGCAACTAATGAAAAACTGTTTTTT. Protein: CASSQDATNEKLFF.

The chain uses TRBV6-1 and TRBJ1-5; D is perhaps TRBD1 (5 bases). The CDR3 totals 13 residues. CDR1 MNHNS and CDR2 SASEGT come from the germline V gene. Trimming removed 10 bases at V and 2 bases at J, with 12 bases between. CDR3 sequence (DNA): TGTGCCACGACCCGGGGGGGCAATCAGCCCCAGCATTTT. This codes for CATTRGGNQPQHF.

The chain recombines TRBV7-2 with TRBJ1-1; possibly TRBD1 for D (6 bases). V was shortened by 5 bases and J by 5 bases, with 15 bases between the two germline ends. Per the germline V gene, CDR1 is SGHTA and CDR2 is FQGNSA. There are 14 residues in the CDR3. Here the CDR3 reads CASSPQGRRTEAFF. DNA of the CDR3: TGTGCCAGCAGCCCCCAGGGGCGGAGGACTGAAGCTTTCTTT.

The chain combines TRBV7-9 with TRBJ1-2, with 8 bases identical to TRBD1. The CDR3 covers 14 residues. J gave up 2 bases and V 5 bases, and 4 bases lay outside the gene matches. Germline values: CDR1 SEHNR, CDR2 FQNEAQ (reference sequence). The CDR3 coding sequence is TGTGCCAGCAGCCTGACAGGGGACAACTATGGCTACACCTTC. It is translated as CASSLTGDNYGYTF.

This rearrangement joins TRBV4-1 to TRBJ2-7; TRBD2 matches at 12 bases. V shed 5 bases, J shed 6 bases, and the junction held 11 bases outside the gene matches. Germline V CDR1 and CDR2: MGHRA, YSYEKL. The CDR3 has 16 amino acids. The CDR3 sequence is CASSKLAGGVTSEQYF. The DNA for the CDR3 is TGCGCCAGCAGCAAACTAGCGGGGGGCGTAACCAGCGAGCAGTACTTC.

The V call is TRBV4-1, the J call TRBJ1-2; 7 nucleotides align to TRBD1. The CDR3 runs to 16 residues. J lost 0 bases, V lost 3 bases, and 7 bases had no gene match. Germline lookup yields CDR1 MGHRA and CDR2 YSYEKL. As DNA, the CDR3 is TGCGCCAGCAGCCACCCCCCGGGACAGCCTAACTATGGCTACACCTTC. The encoded protein is CASSHPPGQPNYGYTF.

V is TRBV9 and J is TRBJ2-7; unclear D gene. The length of the CDR3 is 15 residues. CDR1 and CDR2 (germline): SGDLS, YYNGEE. Trimming stripped 4 bases from V and 3 bases from J, with 17 bases between. The CDR3 bases are TGTGCCAGCAGCCCAGGACCGTCCCCAAACTACGAGCAGTACTTC. It encodes CASSPGPSPNYEQYF.

J is TRBJ2-7 and V is TRBV5-6; D could derive from TRBD1 or TRBD2 (5 bases each). The CDR3 sequence is 13 residues long. CDR1 is SGHDT, CDR2 YYEEEE, per germline. V was clipped by 7 bases and J by 3 bases, with 14 bases between them. The CDR3, as DNA: TGTGCCAGCGGACCGGGACCGCACTACGAGCAGTACTTC. As protein: CASGPGPHYEQYF.

The chain recombines TRBV2 with TRBJ2-5; no firm D call. The length of the CDR3 is 15 residues. Per germline, CDR1 SNHLY and CDR2 FYNNEI. The V end lost 4 bases, the J end lost 1 base, and 13 bases lay between the germline ends. The CDR3 sequence: CASSGTTRPQETQYF. The CDR3 nucleotides read TGTGCCAGCAGTGGAACGACGCGGCCCCAAGAGACCCAGTACTTC.

The chain carries TRBV18 and TRBJ1-5; D is perhaps TRBD1 (5 bases). The CDR3 is made up of 15 amino acids. The germline gives CDR1 KGHSH, CDR2 LQKENI. The V and J ends lost 3 bases and 0 bases respectively, with 9 bases between them. CDR3 residues: CASSPGGDSNQPQHF. The CDR3 DNA follows: TGTGCCAGCTCACCCGGGGGAGATAGCAATCAGCCCCAGCATTTT.

The chain is built from TRBV15 and TRBJ2-4; D is possibly TRBD1 (7 bases). The CDR3 runs 17 residues. Looked up from germline, CDR1 is LNHNV and CDR2 is YYDKDF (reference sequence). Deletions cut 0 bases from V and 8 bases from J, with 20 bases between. The CDR3: CATSRDDRGRPGDIQYF. As DNA, the CDR3 is TGTGCCACCAGCAGAGATGATAGGGGGCGCCCGGGGGACATTCAGTACTTC.

The genes are TRBV6-6 and TRBJ2-2; the D gene is possibly TRBD2 (5 bases). The CDR3 is 15 residues long. V shed 2 bases and J shed 3 bases, with 10 bases lying between them. Germline CDR1 and CDR2: MNHNY and SVGAGI (reference sequence). This chain's CDR3 is CASSYPEGYTGELFF. CDR3 sequence (DNA): TGTGCCAGCAGTTACCCCGAGGGATACACCGGGGAGCTGTTTTTT.

The V and J genes are TRBV28 and TRBJ2-3; 7 bases agree with TRBD1. CDR1 and CDR2 (germline): MDHEN, SYDVKM. The CDR3 runs 15 residues. Trimming removed 6 bases from V and 2 bases from J; junction bases left unmatched: 8. The CDR3 DNA follows: TGTGCCAGCAGCCCTGGACAGGACCTCACAGATACGCAGTATTTT. The encoded protein is CASSPGQDLTDTQYF.

J is TRBJ2-7 and V is TRBV5-4; 7 bases are a match to TRBD1. The junction had 12 bases not matched to a gene; V was cut back by 5 bases and J by 1 base. Germline V gives CDR1 SGHNT, CDR2 YYREEE (reference sequence). The CDR3 is 16 residues long. CDR3 region: CASSMGSGGISYEQYF. The CDR3, as DNA: TGTGCCAGCAGTATGGGATCAGGGGGAATTTCCTACGAGCAGTACTTC.

The J gene is TRBJ1-5, the V gene TRBV19; 11 positions match TRBD1. CDR3 size: 16 residues. The trim removed 0 bases at V and 2 bases at J, leaving 0 bases unmatched. Looked up from germline, CDR1 is LNHDA and CDR2 is SQIVND (reference sequence). CDR3 nucleotide sequence: TGTGCCAGTAGTATAGAGGGACAGGGGGGCAATCAGCCCCAGCATTTT. This codes for CASSIEGQGGNQPQHF.

The gene calls are TRBV5-4 and TRBJ2-3, with a tentative D call TRBD2 (6 bases). This CDR3 comprises 14 residues. Germline V gene lookup returns CDR1 SGHNT and CDR2 YYREEE (reference sequence). V shed 3 bases and J shed 7 bases, with 15 bases lying between them. As DNA, the CDR3 is TGTGCCAGCAGCTGGGGAGGACCGGCGTATACGCAGTATTTT. It translates to CASSWGGPAYTQYF.

This clone came up once. This chain connects TRBV5-1 to TRBJ1-5; TRBD1 is a possible D gene (5 bases). Trimming pared 2 bases from V and 9 bases from J, leaving 12 bases between. The CDR3 loop spans 13 amino acids. CDR1 SGHRS and CDR2 YFSETQ come from the germline V gene. CDR3 DNA: TGCGCCAGCAGCTTTAGTGGGGCCCCGCCCCAGCATTTT. This encodes CASSFSGAPPQHF. Using reference TRBV5-1 and TRBJ1-5 for the parts outside the CDR3, the full variable domain is KAGVTQTPRYLIKTRGQQVTLSCSPISGHRSVSWYQQTPGQGLQFLFEYFSETQRNKGNFPGRFSGRQFSNSRSEMNVSTLELGDSALYLCASSFSGAPPQHFGDGTRLSIL.

This clone has just a few counts. Here the CDR3 DNA reads TGTGCCAGCAGTTACGACCGACAATTCGGTTATTCACCCCTCCACTTT. It is translated as CASSYDRQFGYSPLHF. V usage is TRBV6-5 and J usage is TRBJ1-6; D not resolved. Trimming pared 2 bases from V and 8 bases from J, leaving 16 bases between. Germline V gene lookup returns CDR1 MNHEY and CDR2 SVGAGI. This CDR3 contains 16 residues.

The J gene is TRBJ1-1, the V gene TRBV5-1; D is unclear. The germline V and J ends were trimmed by 2 bases and 8 bases, with 7 bases remaining between them. The CDR3 extends over 11 amino acids. The germline CDR1 and CDR2 sequences are SGHRS and YFSETQ. The CDR3 sequence is CASSLGREAFF. The CDR3 DNA reads TGCGCCAGCAGCTTAGGGCGGGAAGCTTTCTTT.